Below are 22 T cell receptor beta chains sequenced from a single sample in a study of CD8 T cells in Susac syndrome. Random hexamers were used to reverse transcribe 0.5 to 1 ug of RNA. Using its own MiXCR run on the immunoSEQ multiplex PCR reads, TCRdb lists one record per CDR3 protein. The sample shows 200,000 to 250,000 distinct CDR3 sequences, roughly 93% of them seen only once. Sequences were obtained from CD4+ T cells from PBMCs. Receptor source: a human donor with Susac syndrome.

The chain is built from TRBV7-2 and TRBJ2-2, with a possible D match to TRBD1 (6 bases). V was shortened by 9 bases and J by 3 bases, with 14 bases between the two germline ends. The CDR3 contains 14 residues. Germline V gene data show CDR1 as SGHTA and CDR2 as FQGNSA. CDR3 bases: TGTGCCAGTGTAACAGGGCGAGACACCGGGGAGCTGTTTTTT. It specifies CASVTGRDTGELFF.

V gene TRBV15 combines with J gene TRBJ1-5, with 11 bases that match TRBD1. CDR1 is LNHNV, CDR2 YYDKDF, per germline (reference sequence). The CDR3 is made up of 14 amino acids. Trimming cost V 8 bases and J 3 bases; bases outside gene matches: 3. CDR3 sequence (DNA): TGTGCCACCGGGGACAGGGGGATCAATCAGCCCCAGCATTTT. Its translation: CATGDRGINQPQHF.

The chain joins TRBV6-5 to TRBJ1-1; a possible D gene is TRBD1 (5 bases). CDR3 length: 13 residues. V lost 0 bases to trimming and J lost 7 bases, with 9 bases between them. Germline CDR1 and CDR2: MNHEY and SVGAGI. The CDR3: CASSYSRGGEAFF. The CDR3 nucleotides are TGTGCCAGCAGTTACTCGAGGGGCGGTGAAGCTTTCTTT.

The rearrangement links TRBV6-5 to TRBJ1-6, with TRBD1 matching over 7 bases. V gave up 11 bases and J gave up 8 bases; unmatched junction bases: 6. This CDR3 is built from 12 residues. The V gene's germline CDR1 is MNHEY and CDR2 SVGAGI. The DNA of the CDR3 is TGTGCCGTCCGGGACAGAGATTCACCCCTCCACTTT. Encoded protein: CAVRDRDSPLHF.

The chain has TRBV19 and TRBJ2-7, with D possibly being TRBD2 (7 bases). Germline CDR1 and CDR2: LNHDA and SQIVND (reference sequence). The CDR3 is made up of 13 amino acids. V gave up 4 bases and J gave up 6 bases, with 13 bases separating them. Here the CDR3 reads CASSTHREGEQYF. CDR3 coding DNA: TGTGCCAGTAGTACCCACAGGGAGGGCGAGCAGTACTTC.

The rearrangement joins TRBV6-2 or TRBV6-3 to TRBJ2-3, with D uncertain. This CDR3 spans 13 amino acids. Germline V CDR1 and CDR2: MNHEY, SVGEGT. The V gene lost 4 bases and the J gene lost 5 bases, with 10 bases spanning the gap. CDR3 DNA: TGTGCCAGCAGTTCTGTAGGTGGAGATACGCAGTATTTT. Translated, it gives CASSSVGGDTQYF.

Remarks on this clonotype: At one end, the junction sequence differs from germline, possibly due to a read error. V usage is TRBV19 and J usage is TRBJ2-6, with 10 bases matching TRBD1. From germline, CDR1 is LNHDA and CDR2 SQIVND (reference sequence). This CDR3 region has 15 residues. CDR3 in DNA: TGTGCCTGTAGGGACAGGGGATTCGGGGCCAACGTCCTGACTTTC. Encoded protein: CACRDRGFGANVLTF.

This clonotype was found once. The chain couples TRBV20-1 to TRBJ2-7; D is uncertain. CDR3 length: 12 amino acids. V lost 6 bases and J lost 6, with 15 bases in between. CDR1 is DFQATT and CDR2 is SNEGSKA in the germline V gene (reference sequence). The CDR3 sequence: CSAKAASREQYF. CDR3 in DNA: TGCAGTGCCAAAGCTGCTTCTCGCGAGCAGTACTTC.

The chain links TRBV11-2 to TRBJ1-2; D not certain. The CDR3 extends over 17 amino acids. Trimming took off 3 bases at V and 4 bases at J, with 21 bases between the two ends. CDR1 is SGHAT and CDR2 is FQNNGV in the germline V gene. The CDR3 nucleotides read TGTGCCAGCAGCTTCGGACTTAAAACCGCGGCATCCTATGGCTACACCTTC. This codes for CASSFGLKTAASYGYTF.

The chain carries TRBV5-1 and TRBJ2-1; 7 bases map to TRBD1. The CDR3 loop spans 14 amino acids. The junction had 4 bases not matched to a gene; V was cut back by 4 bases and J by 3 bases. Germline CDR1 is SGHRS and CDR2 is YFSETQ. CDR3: CASSRDSGYNEQFF. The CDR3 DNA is TGCGCCAGCAGCCGGGACAGTGGCTACAATGAGCAGTTCTTC. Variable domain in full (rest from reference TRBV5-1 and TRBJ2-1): KAGVTQTPRYLIKTRGQQVTLSCSPISGHRSVSWYQQTPGQGLQFLFEYFSETQRNKGNFPGRFSGRQFSNSRSEMNVSTLELGDSALYLCASSRDSGYNEQFFGPGTRLTVL.

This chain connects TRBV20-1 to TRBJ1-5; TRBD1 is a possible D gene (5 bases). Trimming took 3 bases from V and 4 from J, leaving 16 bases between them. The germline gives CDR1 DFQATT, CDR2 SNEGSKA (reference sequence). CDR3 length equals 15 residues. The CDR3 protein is CSASLGGTVNQPQHF. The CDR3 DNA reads TGCAGTGCTAGTCTCGGCGGGACGGTGAATCAGCCCCAGCATTTT.

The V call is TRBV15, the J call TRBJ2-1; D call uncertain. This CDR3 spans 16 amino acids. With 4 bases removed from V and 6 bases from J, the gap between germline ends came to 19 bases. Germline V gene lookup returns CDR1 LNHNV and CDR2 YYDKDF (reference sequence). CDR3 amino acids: CATSTDGWRPRNEQFF. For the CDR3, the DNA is TGTGCCACCAGCACAGATGGGTGGCGCCCGCGCAATGAGCAGTTCTTC.

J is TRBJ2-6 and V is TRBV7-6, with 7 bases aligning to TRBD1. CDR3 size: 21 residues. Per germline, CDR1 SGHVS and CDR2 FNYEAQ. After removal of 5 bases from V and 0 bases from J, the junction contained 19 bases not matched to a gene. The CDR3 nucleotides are TGTGCCAGCAGCCCAGGGGGTCGGCAGGGGCTTTCCCGCTCTGGGGCCAACGTCCTGACTTTC. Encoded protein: CASSPGGRQGLSRSGANVLTF.

CDR3 amino acids: CASSLNGNTEAFF. The CDR3 region has the DNA TGTGCCAGCAGCTTAAATGGGAACACTGAAGCTTTCTTT. V is TRBV7-3 and J is TRBJ1-1; D call uncertain. V lost 1 base and J lost 1, with 4 bases in between. CDR3 size: 13 residues. In germline, CDR1 is SGHTA, CDR2 FQGTGA.

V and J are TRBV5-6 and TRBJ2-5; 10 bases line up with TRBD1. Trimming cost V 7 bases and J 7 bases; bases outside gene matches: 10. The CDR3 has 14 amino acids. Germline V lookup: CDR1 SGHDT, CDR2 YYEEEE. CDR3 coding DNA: TGTGCCAGCCAGATCGGGACAGGGGTCGGGACCCAGTACTTC. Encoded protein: CASQIGTGVGTQYF.

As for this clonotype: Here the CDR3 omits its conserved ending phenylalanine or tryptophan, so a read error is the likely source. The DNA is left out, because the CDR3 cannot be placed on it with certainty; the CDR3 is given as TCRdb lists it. CDR3 region: CASGRDRLTL. The V gene is TRBV9, the J gene TRBJ1-1; TRBD1, the table's D call, was not compared with the DNA. Germline loops: CDR1 SGDLS, CDR2 YYNGEE. The CDR3 is 10 amino acids long, termini counted.

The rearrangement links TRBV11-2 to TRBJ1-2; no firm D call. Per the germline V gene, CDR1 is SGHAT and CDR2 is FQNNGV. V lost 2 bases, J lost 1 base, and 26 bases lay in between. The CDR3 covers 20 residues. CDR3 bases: TGTGCCAGCAGCTTACCCTACGGTCGGACTCAGGCATCGCTTAACTATGGCTACACCTTC. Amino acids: CASSLPYGRTQASLNYGYTF.

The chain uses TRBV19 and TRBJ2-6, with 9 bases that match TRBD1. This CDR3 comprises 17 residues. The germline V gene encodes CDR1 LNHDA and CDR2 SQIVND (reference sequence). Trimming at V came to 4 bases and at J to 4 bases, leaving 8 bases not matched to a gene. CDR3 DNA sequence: TGTGCCAGTAGTAGGGACAGGGATCTGTCAGGGGCCAACGTCCTGACTTTC. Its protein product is CASSRDRDLSGANVLTF.

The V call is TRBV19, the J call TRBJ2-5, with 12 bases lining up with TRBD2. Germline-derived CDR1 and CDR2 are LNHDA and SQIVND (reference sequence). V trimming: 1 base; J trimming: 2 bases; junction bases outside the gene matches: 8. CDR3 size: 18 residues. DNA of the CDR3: TGTGCCAGTAGTATAGCGACTAGCGGGGGATCTCTACAAGAGACCCAGTACTTC. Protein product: CASSIATSGGSLQETQYF.

This chain's CDR3 is CASSFGTVYNSPLHF. The CDR3 DNA follows: TGTGCCAGCAGTTTTGGAACGGTGTATAATTCACCCCTCCACTTT. The chain is built from TRBV27 and TRBJ1-6; unclear D gene. Germline V gene sequence: CDR1 MNHEY, CDR2 SMNVEV (reference sequence). V was shortened by 3 bases and J by 4 bases, with 10 bases between the two germline ends. The CDR3 has 15 residues.

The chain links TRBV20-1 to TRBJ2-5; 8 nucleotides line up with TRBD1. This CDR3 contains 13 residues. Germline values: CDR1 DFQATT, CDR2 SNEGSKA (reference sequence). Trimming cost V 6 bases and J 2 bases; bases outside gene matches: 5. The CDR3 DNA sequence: TGCAGTGCCGGCGGGGACAGGCAAGAGACCCAGTACTTC. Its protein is CSAGGDRQETQYF.

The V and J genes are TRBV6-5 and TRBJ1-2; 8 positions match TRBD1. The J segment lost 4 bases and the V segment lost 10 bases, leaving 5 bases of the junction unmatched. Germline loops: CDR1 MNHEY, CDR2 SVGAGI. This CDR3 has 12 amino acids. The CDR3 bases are TGTGCCACCCAGGGGGCCAGCTATGGCTACACCTTC. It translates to CATQGASYGYTF.